Here is one T cell receptor delta chain with its context. This likely came from a read error, as a far larger clone is one base away. Different DNA sequences within this sample yield the same CDR3. This record belongs to a study of gamma-delta chains in newborns, infants, children. Study information: Polyclonal expansion of innate γδ T cells after birth follows microbial exposure.

TCRdb repeated clone calling on the reads with CATT. In the table there are more than 6,500 delta-chain clones, 2% to 2.5% of which are singletons. The CDR3 contains 20 residues. Germline assignment: CDR1 GEAIGNYY and CDR2 EKD. The junction had 13 bases not matched to a gene; V was cut back by 2 bases and J by 3 bases. The receptor comes from a child who was a newborn, infant or young child, either healthy, febrile or measles-vaccinated (not recorded which). The specimen was blood. The V call is TRDV2, the J call TRDJ3, with TRDD3 matching over 9 bases. CDR3 DNA sequence: TGTGCCTGTGACAGCGTACTGGGGGACACAAGGATCTGGGACACCCGACAGATGTTTTTC. This translates into CACDSVLGDTRIWDTRQMFF.